Below, one T cell receptor beta chain is given with its context. CDR3 length: 15 amino acids. Germline lookup yields CDR1 SGHAT and CDR2 FQNNGV. Trimming removed 5 bases from V and 6 bases from J, with 17 bases in between. Sequenced by immunoSEQ multiplex PCR; TCRdb stores in-frame clones only, minus some. The sample shows about 350,000 clones, more than 70% of them seen only once. This specimen comes from a study of blood T cell repertoires in COVID-19. Study-level background: Sources were T cells, B-cell-depleted T cells, or PBMCs; the material itself was cDNA or gDNA.

Participants were aged about 18 to 90 years from 24 US areas. Exposed volunteers were people who met a COVID-19 case within 2 weeks before study entry. The sequenced material came from PBMCs or T cells enriched from blood (not recorded which). This chain uses TRBV11-2 with TRBJ2-4; maybe TRBD2 (6 bases). The clonotype originates from a woman aged 30 to 39 who had been exposed to COVID-19. The CDR3 sequence is CASSTLLAWGNIQYF. The CDR3 DNA sequence: TGTGCCAGCAGCACTCTTCTAGCGTGGGGAAACATTCAGTACTTC.